This T cell receptor beta chain was recorded in a study of post-analysis software for immune sequencing data. cDNA libraries for TCR beta contained unique molecular identifiers. Using its own MiXCR run on the PCR reads, TCRdb lists one record per CDR3 protein. The sample holds 450,000 to 650,000 distinct CDR3 sequences; about 44% are singletons and the top ten take more than 1.5%. This TCR came from a girl aged 10-17 years with multiple sclerosis. The sample was blood.

CDR3 nucleotides: TGTGCCATCAGTGAGCCGGTAGGGGATGGAAACATTCAGTACTTC. The encoded protein is CAISEPVGDGNIQYF. The chain has TRBV10-3 and TRBJ2-4; the D gene is possibly TRBD1 (5 bases). This CDR3 has 15 amino acids. Germline V lookup: CDR1 ENHRY, CDR2 SYGVKD. V was clipped by 2 bases and J by 6 bases, with 14 bases between them.